A selection of T cell receptor beta chains follows, all from one sample in a study of cytomegalovirus exposure and HLA in healthy donors. Profiled with immunoSEQ multiplex PCR; TCRdb holds only in-frame clones, not every one. The table shows around 190,000 clones, with around nine tenths occurring only once. The specimen was PBMCs. The source of these receptors is a woman between 18 and 29 years old in good health and CMV-seronegative. Each CDR3 is given with its conserved first and last residue. D genes are given only for firm matches. Size tells how often a clone was seen (once, few, many) or the class of an expanded clone, and some rows leave it out.

abundance	d_gene	v_gene	j_gene	CDR3nt	CDR3aa
-	-	TRBV2	TRBJ1-3	TGTGCCAGCAGTGAAGGCAGGCAAATAGGAAACACCATATATTTT	CASSEGRQIGNTIYF
-	TRBD1	TRBV6-5	TRBJ2-5	TGTGCCAGCAGTTACGGGGGGACAGGGGGCGAGACCCAGTACTTC	CASSYGGTGGETQYF
-	-	TRBV15	TRBJ2-1	TGTGCCACCAGCAGAACCAGGGGAATTCTAAATGAGCAGTTCTTC	CATSRTRGILNEQFF
-	TRBD1	TRBV4-1	TRBJ2-6	TGCGCCAGCAGCCATACGGCAGGACAGGGGTCCTCTGGGGCCAACGTCCTGACTTTC	CASSHTAGQGSSGANVLTF
-	TRBD2	TRBV4-1	TRBJ2-3	TGCGCCAGCAGCCAAGAGTCGGGGGGGGCTAGCGGGAAAATAGATACGCAGTATTTT	CASSQESGGASGKIDTQYF
-	-	TRBV19	TRBJ1-6	TGTGCCAGTAGTATGGCCGATTCACCCCTCCACTTT	CASSMADSPLHF
-	-	TRBV27	TRBJ2-3	TGTGCCAGCAAGATTTGGGGCTACAATCCTACAGATACGCAGTATTTT	CASKIWGYNPTDTQYF
-	-	TRBV2	TRBJ1-3	TGTGCCAGCAGTGTCGGTGAACCCTTTTATGGAAACACCATATATTTT	CASSVGEPFYGNTIYF
-	TRBD2	TRBV6-1	TRBJ2-2	TGTGCCAGCACCAGACTAGCGGGGGGGGTCGGGGAGCTGTTTTTT	CASTRLAGGVGELFF
once	-	TRBV27	TRBJ1-5	TGTGCCAGCAGTTTTACGGGGCAGCCCCAGCATTTT	CASSFTGQPQHF